The 22 T cell receptor beta chains presented below share a single source sample, sequenced in a study of cytotoxic CD8 clonotypes in ibrutinib-treated CLL. Only in-frame clones appear in the TCRdb table, and some are missing; sequencing was by immunoSEQ multiplex PCR. The table shows 300,000 to 400,000 clones, with roughly two thirds occurring only once. The sample in question was PBMCs, obtained after 36 months of ibrutinib treatment. The origin of the receptors is a human donor with chronic lymphocytic leukemia.

The CDR3 here is CASRDIRHLYGYTF. The CDR3 nucleotides read TGTGCCAGCAGAGATATCCGGCACCTCTATGGCTACACCTTC. The chain employs TRBV5-4 and TRBJ1-2; D call uncertain. CDR3 length equals 14 residues. Germline CDR1 reads SGHNT; CDR2 reads YYREEE (reference sequence). V was trimmed by 5 bases and J by 4 bases, leaving 15 bases between them.

The chain recombines TRBV5-4 with TRBJ1-4; 12 bases agree with TRBD1. This CDR3 has 16 amino acids. Germline loops: CDR1 SGHNT, CDR2 YYREEE (reference sequence). Trimming removed 3 bases from V and 6 bases from J; junction bases left unmatched: 6. The CDR3 spells CASSSRDRGLDEKLFF. The DNA of the CDR3 is TGTGCCAGCAGCTCCCGGGACAGGGGGCTGGATGAAAAACTGTTTTTT.

The sample holds one count of this clone. The chain uses TRBV25-1 and TRBJ1-2; perhaps TRBD1 as D (6 bases). This CDR3 has 15 residues. Between the trimmed V and J ends, which lost 1 base and 2 bases, there was a span of 11 bases. The germline V gene encodes CDR1 MGHDK and CDR2 SYGVNS. CDR3 region: CASSELRGGNYGYTF. The CDR3 DNA reads TGTGCCAGCAGTGAATTGAGAGGGGGGAACTATGGCTACACCTTC.

The V gene is TRBV6-6, the J gene TRBJ1-2; no firm D call. The length of the CDR3 is 12 residues. The V gene's germline CDR1 is MNHNY and CDR2 SVGAGI (reference sequence). V lost 7 bases, J lost 6 bases, and 12 bases lay in between. CDR3 nucleotide sequence: TGTGCCAGCACCCCCGATACGGATGGCTACACCTTC. Its protein product is CASTPDTDGYTF.

In this sample, this clone turned up a few times. The rearrangement joins TRBV18 to TRBJ2-1; D is undetermined. Germline V CDR1 and CDR2: KGHSH, LQKENI. Trimming took off 5 bases at V and 10 bases at J, with 9 bases between the two ends. The CDR3 is 11 amino acids. The CDR3 coding sequence is TGTGCCAGCTCAGACGAAGGGGAGCAGTTCTTC. Translation gives CASSDEGEQFF.

The rearrangement uses TRBV11-2 and TRBJ1-1, with a possible D match to TRBD1 (6 bases). Trimming stripped 5 bases from V and 1 base from J, with 17 bases between. The germline gives CDR1 SGHAT, CDR2 FQNNGV. CDR3 size: 16 residues. Here the CDR3 DNA reads TGTGCCAGCAGCCAGGGGAGACGGGGCCGGAACACTGAAGCTTTCTTT. This gives the protein CASSQGRRGRNTEAFF.

Remarks on this clone: This CDR3 is missing its conserved last phenylalanine or tryptophan, likely due to a read error. It is unclear where the CDR3 begins or ends on the DNA, so no DNA is shown, and the CDR3 is as TCRdb lists it. This chain joins TRBV27 and TRBJ1-2; the DNA was not used to check the table's D call, TRBD1. Germline assignment: CDR1 MNHEY and CDR2 SMNVEV (reference sequence). The CDR3 has 13 amino acids, counting both end residues. CDR3 in amino acids: CASSSAPTVPIVT.

The rearrangement links TRBV27 to TRBJ2-3, with D tentatively TRBD1 or TRBD2 (5 bases each). CDR1 MNHEY and CDR2 SMNVEV come from the germline V gene (reference sequence). Trimming took 1 base from V and 5 from J, leaving 10 bases between them. The CDR3 runs 14 residues. The CDR3 spells CASSLYRGVDTQYF. The DNA of the CDR3 is TGTGCCAGCAGTTTATATAGGGGAGTAGATACGCAGTATTTT.

This sequence joins TRBV29-1 and TRBJ2-4; tentatively, D is TRBD2 (5 bases). CDR1 and CDR2 from the germline V gene are SQVTM and ANQGSEA. Trimming stripped 6 bases from V and 7 bases from J, with 19 bases between. This CDR3 has 14 amino acids. The CDR3 loop reads CSVGASWAANIQYF. CDR3 sequence (DNA): TGCAGCGTGGGAGCATCTTGGGCAGCTAACATTCAGTACTTC.

This clone has more than one count but fewer than ten. The gene calls are TRBV4-1 and TRBJ2-7, with 8 bases that match TRBD2. Germline V lookup: CDR1 MGHRA, CDR2 YSYEKL. The V and J ends lost 1 base and 2 bases, in that order; junction bases with no gene match: 10. The CDR3 covers 17 residues. The CDR3 DNA reads as TGCGCCAGCAGCCAAGTGTCGGGAGGGGCTGGGGCCTACGAGCAGTACTTC. Amino acids: CASSQVSGGAGAYEQYF.

This clone was picked up one time. This chain joins TRBV7-2 and TRBJ2-3; tentative D call: TRBD2 (5 bases). Germline V lookup: CDR1 SGHTA, CDR2 FQGNSA. Trimming cost V 0 bases and J 4 bases, with 8 bases left between them. The CDR3 is 14 amino acids. The CDR3 is CASSLAGVPDTQYF. DNA for the CDR3: TGTGCCAGCAGCTTAGCGGGAGTTCCAGATACGCAGTATTTT. The full variable domain, in which reference TRBV7-2 and TRBJ2-3 provide the parts outside the CDR3, is GAGVSQSPSNKVTEKGKDVELRCDPISGHTALYWYRQSLGQGLEFLIYFQGNSAPDKSGLPSDRFSAERTGGSVSTLTIQRTQQEDSAVYLCASSLAGVPDTQYFGPGTRLTVL.

The chain's CDR3 is CASSPYGQMKVNEQFF. The CDR3 DNA reads TGTGCCAGTAGTCCATATGGGCAGATGAAGGTTAATGAGCAGTTCTTC. V and J are TRBV19 and TRBJ2-1; D is uncertain. The CDR3 has 16 residues. Germline CDR1 reads LNHDA; CDR2 reads SQIVND (reference sequence). The ends were cut back, 5 bases at V and 7 bases at J, with 21 bases in the middle.

The V and J genes are TRBV5-1 and TRBJ1-1; D perhaps matches TRBD1 (6 bases). Germline CDR1 is SGHRS and CDR2 is YFSETQ. The CDR3 loop spans 15 amino acids. V was shortened by 0 bases and J by 5 bases, with 14 bases between the two germline ends. The CDR3 DNA reads as TGCGCCAGCAGCTTGGCCTCACAGGGTCTGACTGAAGCTTTCTTT. This codes for CASSLASQGLTEAFF.

The chain carries TRBV6-5 and TRBJ1-2; tentative D call: TRBD1 (6 bases). This CDR3 contains 14 residues. Trimming removed 8 bases at V and 5 bases at J, with 18 bases between. Germline V lookup: CDR1 MNHEY, CDR2 SVGAGI. The CDR3: CASGIHGQPYGYTF. The CDR3 DNA is TGTGCCAGCGGGATCCACGGACAGCCTTATGGCTACACCTTC.

The V gene is TRBV15, the J gene TRBJ2-7; D is ambiguous. Germline loops: CDR1 LNHNV, CDR2 YYDKDF (reference sequence). CDR3 length: 12 amino acids. Trimming took 4 bases from V and 4 from J, leaving 8 bases between them. DNA for the CDR3: TGTGCCACCAGCAAGGGATATTACGAGCAGTACTTC. Translating gives CATSKGYYEQYF.

This chain uses TRBV10-3 with TRBJ2-7, with 7 bases aligning to TRBD2. Germline lookup yields CDR1 ENHRY and CDR2 SYGVKD. The length of the CDR3 is 16 residues. V was clipped by 0 bases and J by 5 bases; unmatched bases: 10. CDR3 loop: CAISESRGDPVHEQYF. CDR3 coding DNA: TGTGCCATCAGTGAGTCTCGGGGGGATCCGGTCCACGAGCAGTACTTC.

The sample holds a few counts of this clone. The V and J genes are TRBV2 and TRBJ2-3; 11 nucleotides match TRBD2. CDR3 length: 16 amino acids. The V gene end was trimmed by 3 bases and the J gene end by 6 bases; junction bases not matched to a gene: 8. Germline-derived CDR1 and CDR2 are SNHLY and FYNNEI. The CDR3 DNA reads as TGTGCCAGCAGTGATAGGGTAGCGGGGGGGATGGATACGCAGTATTTT. Amino acid sequence: CASSDRVAGGMDTQYF.

The V gene is TRBV25-1, the J gene TRBJ1-3, with 7 bases aligning to TRBD1. V gave up 3 bases and J gave up 0 bases; unmatched junction bases: 5. The CDR3 is made up of 16 amino acids. CDR1 MGHDK and CDR2 SYGVNS come from the germline V gene. CDR3 sequence: CASSDWTGHSGNTIYF. In DNA form, the CDR3 reads TGTGCCAGCAGTGATTGGACAGGTCACTCTGGAAACACCATATATTTT.

This clone was counted a few times. The gene calls are TRBV25-1 and TRBJ2-5; TRBD2 aligns across 7 bases. The CDR3 contains 15 residues. Germline CDR1 MGHDK, CDR2 SYGVNS. The junction had 9 bases not matched to a gene; V was cut back by 3 bases and J by 5 bases. The CDR3 is CASSDFGEGTETQYF. DNA for the CDR3: TGTGCCAGCAGTGATTTCGGGGAGGGGACTGAGACCCAGTACTTC.

V gene TRBV21-1 combines with J gene TRBJ2-7; TRBD2 was called by the table and not checked on the DNA. TRBV21-1 is shown as a pseudogene. The CDR3 covers 15 residues. The CDR3 loop reads CASSKWGAYSYEQYF. CDR3 nucleotide sequence: TGTGCCAGCAGCAAATGGGGAGCTTATTCCTACGAGCAGTACTTC.

The rearrangement joins TRBV11-2 to TRBJ2-1; D ambiguous. Germline V gene sequence: CDR1 SGHAT, CDR2 FQNNGV. Trimming left V 5 bases short and J 8 bases short, with 10 bases between. The length of the CDR3 is 12 residues. The DNA of the CDR3 is TGTGCCAGCAGCGCTTCCGGTTATGAGCAGTTCTTC. Protein: CASSASGYEQFF.

The CDR3 protein is CSVARGGETQYF. CDR3 sequence (DNA): TGCAGCGTTGCTAGAGGGGGGGAGACCCAGTACTTC. The rearrangement links TRBV29-1 to TRBJ2-5; D possibly uses TRBD1 or TRBD2 (6 bases each). Deletions cut 4 bases from V and 5 bases from J, with 11 bases between. The germline V gene encodes CDR1 SQVTM and CDR2 ANQGSEA. This CDR3 is built from 12 residues.